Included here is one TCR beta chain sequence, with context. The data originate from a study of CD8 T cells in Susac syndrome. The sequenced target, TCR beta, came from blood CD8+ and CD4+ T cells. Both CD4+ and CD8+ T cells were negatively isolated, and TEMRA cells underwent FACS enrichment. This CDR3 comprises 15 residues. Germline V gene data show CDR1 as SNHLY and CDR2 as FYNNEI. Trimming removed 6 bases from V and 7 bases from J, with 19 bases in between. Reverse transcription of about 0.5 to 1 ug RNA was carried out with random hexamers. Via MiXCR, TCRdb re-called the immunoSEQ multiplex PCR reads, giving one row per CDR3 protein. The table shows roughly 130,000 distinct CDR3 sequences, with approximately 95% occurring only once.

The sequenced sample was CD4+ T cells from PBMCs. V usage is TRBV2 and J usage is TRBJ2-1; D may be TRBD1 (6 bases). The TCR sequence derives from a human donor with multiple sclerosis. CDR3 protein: CASSYGQTPSNEQFF. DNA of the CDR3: TGTGCCAGCAGCTATGGACAGACTCCATCGAATGAGCAGTTCTTC.